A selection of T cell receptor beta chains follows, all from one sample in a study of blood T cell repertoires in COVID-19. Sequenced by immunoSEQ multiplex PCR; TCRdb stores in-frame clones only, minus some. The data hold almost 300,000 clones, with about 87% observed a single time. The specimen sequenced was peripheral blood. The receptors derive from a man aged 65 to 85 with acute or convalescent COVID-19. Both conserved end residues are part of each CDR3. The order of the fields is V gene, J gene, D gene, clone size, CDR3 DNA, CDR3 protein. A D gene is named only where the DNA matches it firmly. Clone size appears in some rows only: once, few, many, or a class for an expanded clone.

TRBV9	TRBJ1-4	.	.	TGTGCCAGCAGCTCACAGGACAGCTCAACTAATGAAAAACTGTTTTTT	CASSSQDSSTNEKLFF
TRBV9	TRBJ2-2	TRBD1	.	TGTGCCAGCAGCCAACAGGGGGCAGGCACCGGGGAGCTGTTTTTT	CASSQQGAGTGELFF
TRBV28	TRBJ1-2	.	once	TGTGCCAGCAGCCCTTCGGCGGGTCTTGGCTACACCTTC	CASSPSAGLGYTF
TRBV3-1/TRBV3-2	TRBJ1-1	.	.	TGTGCCAGCAGCCGACAGCTGAACACTGAAGCTTTCTTT	CASSRQLNTEAFF
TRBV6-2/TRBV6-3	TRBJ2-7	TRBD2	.	TGTGCCAGCAGCCACGCCGGGACTAGCGGAACCTACGAGCAGTACTTC	CASSHAGTSGTYEQYF
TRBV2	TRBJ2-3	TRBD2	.	TGTGCCAGCAGACGCGAACTAGCGTTAAGCACAGATACGCAGTATTTT	CASRRELALSTDTQYF
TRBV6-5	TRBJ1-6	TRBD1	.	TGTGCCAGCAGTTTCCGCCAGGGGGCGCAAAATTCACCCCTCCACTTT	CASSFRQGAQNSPLHF
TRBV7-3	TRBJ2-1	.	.	TGTGCCAGCAGCCCCCTAGGGGAATTCAAGAATGAGCAGTTCTTC	CASSPLGEFKNEQFF
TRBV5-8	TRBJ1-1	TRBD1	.	TGTGCCAGCACACAGGGGGGGAGGACTGAAGCTTTCTTT	CASTQGGRTEAFF
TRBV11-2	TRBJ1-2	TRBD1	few	TGTGCCAGCAGCCCGGACAGGGCTGCTGGCTACACCTTC	CASSPDRAAGYTF
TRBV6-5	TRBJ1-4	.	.	TGTGCCAGCAGTTACTCATTCGCAGCGACTAATGAAAAACTGTTTTTT	CASSYSFAATNEKLFF
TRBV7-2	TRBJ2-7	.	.	TGTGCCAGCAGCTCCCTCCCCTACGAGCAGTACTTC	CASSSLPYEQYF
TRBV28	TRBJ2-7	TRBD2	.	TGTGCCAGCAGTGGGGGACAGATACTGGGACTAGCGGGAGGCGCGGAGACCTACGAGCAGTACTTC	CASSGGQILGLAGGAETYEQYF
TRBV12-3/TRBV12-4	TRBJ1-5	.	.	TGTGCCAGCAGCCCCGACGGAGCCCAGCCCCAGCATTTT	CASSPDGAQPQHF
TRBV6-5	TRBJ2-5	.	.	TGTGCCAGCAGTTACTCCGGACACCTATTCCAAGAGACCCAGTACTTC	CASSYSGHLFQETQYF
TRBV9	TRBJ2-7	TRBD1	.	TGTGCCAGCAGCGTATCGACAGGGGACTACGAGCAGTACTTC	CASSVSTGDYEQYF
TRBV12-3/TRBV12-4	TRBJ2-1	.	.	TGTGCCAGCACCCTTGTCAATGAGCAGTTCTTC	CASTLVNEQFF
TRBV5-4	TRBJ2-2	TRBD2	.	TGTGCCAGCAGCTTGGTTCCTAGCGGGGGGGGTAACACCGGGGAGCTGTTTTTT	CASSLVPSGGGNTGELFF
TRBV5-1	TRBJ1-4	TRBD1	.	TGCGCCAGCAGCTTGGGACAGGGTGAAAAACTGTTTTTT	CASSLGQGEKLFF
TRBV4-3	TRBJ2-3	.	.	TGCGCCAGCAGCCAAGACCGGGGGAGTAGCACAGATACGCAGTATTTT	CASSQDRGSSTDTQYF
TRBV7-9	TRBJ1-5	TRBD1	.	TGTGCCAGCAGCCTTGGGACAGGGCCGGGTAGCAATCAGCCCCAGCATTTT	CASSLGTGPGSNQPQHF
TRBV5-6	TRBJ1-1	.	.	TGTGCCAGCAGCCAACTTGACAGGAACACTGAAGCTTTCTTT	CASSQLDRNTEAFF
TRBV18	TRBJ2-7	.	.	TGTGCCAGCTCCCCTCCGGCGGACAAATACTACGAGCAGTACTTC	CASSPPADKYYEQYF
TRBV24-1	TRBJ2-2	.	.	TGTGCCACCAGTGATACGGGACTTTCCGGGGAGCTGTTTTTT	CATSDTGLSGELFF
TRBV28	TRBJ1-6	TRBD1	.	TGTGCCAGCAGTCCCGGGACAGAGCCAATCCATTATAATTCACCCCTCCACTTT	CASSPGTEPIHYNSPLHF
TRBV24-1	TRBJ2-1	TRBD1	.	TGTGCCACCAGTCACCCTTCGGGACAGGGGCTCCGTTCGTGGAATGAGCAGTTCTTC	CATSHPSGQGLRSWNEQFF
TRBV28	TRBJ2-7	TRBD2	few	TGTGCCAGCAGTCAACTAGCGGCGAGAAGCTCCTACGAGCAGTACTTC	CASSQLAARSSYEQYF
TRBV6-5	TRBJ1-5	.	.	TGTGCCAGCAGTTACTCCACAGGGTTTAGCAATCAGCCCCAGCATTTT	CASSYSTGFSNQPQHF
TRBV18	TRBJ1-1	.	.	TGTGCCAGCTCACCTAGACCGACCGGGGGGACTGAAGCTTTCTTT	CASSPRPTGGTEAFF
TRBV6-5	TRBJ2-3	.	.	TGTGCCAGTAGCGGAGGGAGGACAGATACGCAGTATTTT	CASSGGRTDTQYF
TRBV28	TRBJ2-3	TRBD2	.	TGTGCCAGCAGTCTCCCCGTACTAGCGGGGGGTGGCACAGATACGCAGTATTTT	CASSLPVLAGGGTDTQYF